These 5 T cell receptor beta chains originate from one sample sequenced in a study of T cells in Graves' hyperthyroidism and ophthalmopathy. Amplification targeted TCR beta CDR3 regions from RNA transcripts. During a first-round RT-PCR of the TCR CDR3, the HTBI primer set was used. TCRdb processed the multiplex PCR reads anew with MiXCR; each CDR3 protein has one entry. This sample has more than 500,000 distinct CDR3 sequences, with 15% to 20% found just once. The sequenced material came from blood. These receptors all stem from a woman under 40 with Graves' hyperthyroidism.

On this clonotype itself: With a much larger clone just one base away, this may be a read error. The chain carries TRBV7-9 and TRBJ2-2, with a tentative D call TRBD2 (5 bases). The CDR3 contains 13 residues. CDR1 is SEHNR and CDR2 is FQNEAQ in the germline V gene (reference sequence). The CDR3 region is CASSLDPTGELLF. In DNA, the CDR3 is TGTGCCAGCAGCTTAGACCCCACCGGGGAGCTGCTTTTT.

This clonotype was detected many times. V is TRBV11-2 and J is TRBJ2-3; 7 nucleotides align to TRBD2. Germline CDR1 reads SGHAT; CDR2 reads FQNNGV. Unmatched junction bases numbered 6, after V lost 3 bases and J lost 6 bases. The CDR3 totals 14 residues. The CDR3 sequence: CASSLGREFDTQYF. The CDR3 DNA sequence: TGTGCCAGCAGCTTGGGGCGGGAGTTCGATACGCAGTATTTT.

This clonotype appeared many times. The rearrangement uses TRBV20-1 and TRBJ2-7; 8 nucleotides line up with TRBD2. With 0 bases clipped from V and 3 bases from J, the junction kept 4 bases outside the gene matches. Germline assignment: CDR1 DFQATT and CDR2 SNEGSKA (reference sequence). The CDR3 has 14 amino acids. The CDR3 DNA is TGCAGTGCTAGAGAGCCGGGAGGGCTCTACGAGCAGTACTTC. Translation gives CSAREPGGLYEQYF.

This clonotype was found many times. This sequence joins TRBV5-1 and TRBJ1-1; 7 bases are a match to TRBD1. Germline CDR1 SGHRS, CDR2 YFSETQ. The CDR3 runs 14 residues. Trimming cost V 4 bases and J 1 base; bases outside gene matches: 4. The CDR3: CASSGGQRNTEAFF. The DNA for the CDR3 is TGCGCCAGCAGCGGGGGACAGAGGAACACTGAAGCTTTCTTT.

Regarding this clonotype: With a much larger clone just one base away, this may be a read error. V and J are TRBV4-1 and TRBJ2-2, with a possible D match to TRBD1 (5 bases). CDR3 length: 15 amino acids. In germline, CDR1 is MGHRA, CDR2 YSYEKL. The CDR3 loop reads CDSSSKGWDTGELFF. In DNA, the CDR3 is TGCGACAGCAGCTCTAAGGGGTGGGACACCGGGGAGCTGTTTTTT.